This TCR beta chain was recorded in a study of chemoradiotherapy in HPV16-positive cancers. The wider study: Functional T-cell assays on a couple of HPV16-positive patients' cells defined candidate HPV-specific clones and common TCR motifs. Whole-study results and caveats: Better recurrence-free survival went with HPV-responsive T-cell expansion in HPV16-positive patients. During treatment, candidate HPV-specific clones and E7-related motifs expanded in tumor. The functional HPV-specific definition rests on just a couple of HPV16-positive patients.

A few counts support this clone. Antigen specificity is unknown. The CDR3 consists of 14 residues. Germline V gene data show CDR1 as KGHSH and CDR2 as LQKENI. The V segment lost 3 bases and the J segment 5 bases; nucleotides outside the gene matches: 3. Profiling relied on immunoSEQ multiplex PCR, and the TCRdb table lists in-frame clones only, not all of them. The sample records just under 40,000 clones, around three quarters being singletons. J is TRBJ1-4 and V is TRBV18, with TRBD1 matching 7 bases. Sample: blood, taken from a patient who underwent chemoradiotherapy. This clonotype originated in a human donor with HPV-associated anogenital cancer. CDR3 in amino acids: CASSPGQMNEKLFF. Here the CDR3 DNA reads TGTGCCAGCTCACCGGGACAGATGAATGAAAAACTGTTTTTT.